Each of the 5 T cell receptor beta chains below was sequenced from the same sample in a study of cytomegalovirus exposure and HLA in healthy donors. Vbeta (60) and Jbeta (13) primers were used in the PCR. The assay was immunoSEQ multiplex PCR, and TCRdb's table has in-frame clones only and misses some. Among approximately 120,000 clones listed, over 75% were seen once. Sequenced sample: PBMCs. The receptors were sampled from a middle-aged man in good health and CMV-seronegative.

The chain has TRBV28 and TRBJ2-7; 10 bases are shared with TRBD2. Germline lookup yields CDR1 MDHEN and CDR2 SYDVKM. V was clipped by 1 base and J by 4 bases; unmatched bases: 10. The CDR3 has 17 amino acids. This CDR3 is CASSLSIGTSEHYEQYF. CDR3 DNA sequence: TGTGCCAGCAGTTTATCCATAGGGACTAGCGAGCATTACGAGCAGTACTTC.

The chain couples TRBV11-3 to TRBJ1-1, with 10 bases identical to TRBD1. This CDR3 is 15 amino acids long. Germline V CDR1 and CDR2: SGHNT, YENEEA. Trimming cost V 5 bases and J 6 bases; bases outside gene matches: 9. The CDR3 coding sequence is TGTGCCAGCAGCCCTACAGGGACAGGGGATTCTGAAGCTTTCTTT. Translated: CASSPTGTGDSEAFF.

The V and J genes are TRBV11-2 and TRBJ1-1, with a possible D match to TRBD1 (5 bases). V dropped 1 base and J dropped 5 bases, with 17 bases sitting between them. CDR1 and CDR2 from the germline V gene are SGHAT and FQNNGV. The CDR3 is made up of 16 amino acids. CDR3: CASSLGSVGTLTEAFF. CDR3 in DNA: TGTGCCAGCAGCTTAGGAAGTGTCGGGACTCTGACTGAAGCTTTCTTT.

This chain connects TRBV28 to TRBJ2-2; 10 positions match TRBD2. The CDR3 runs to 15 residues. V shed 10 bases and J 6 bases; nucleotides not matched to a gene: 11. Germline-derived CDR1 and CDR2 are MDHEN and SYDVKM. CDR3 sequence reads: CAIAGGAGVPGELFF. CDR3 DNA sequence: TGTGCCATAGCGGGGGGAGCGGGAGTGCCCGGGGAGCTGTTTTTT.

This clone was found once. The chain combines TRBV4-3 with TRBJ1-1, with D tentatively TRBD1 (6 bases). Germline CDR1 LGHNA, CDR2 YSLEER. V gave up 4 bases and J gave up 3 bases, with 9 bases separating them. This CDR3 region has 13 residues. CDR3 in amino acids: CASSPAGDTEAFF. In DNA, the CDR3 is TGCGCCAGCAGCCCAGCAGGGGACACTGAAGCTTTCTTT.